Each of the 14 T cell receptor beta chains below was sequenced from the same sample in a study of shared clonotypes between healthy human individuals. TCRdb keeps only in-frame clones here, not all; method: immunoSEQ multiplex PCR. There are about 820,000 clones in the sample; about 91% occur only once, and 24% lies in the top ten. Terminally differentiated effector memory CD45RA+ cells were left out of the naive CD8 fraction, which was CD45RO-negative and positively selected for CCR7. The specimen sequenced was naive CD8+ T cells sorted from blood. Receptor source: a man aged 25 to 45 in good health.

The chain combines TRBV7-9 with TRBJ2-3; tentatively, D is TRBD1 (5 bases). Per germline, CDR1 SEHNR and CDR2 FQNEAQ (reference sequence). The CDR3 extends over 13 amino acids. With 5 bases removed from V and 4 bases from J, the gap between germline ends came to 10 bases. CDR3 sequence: CASSPDSADTQYF. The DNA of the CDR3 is TGTGCCAGCAGCCCCGACAGTGCAGATACGCAGTATTTT.

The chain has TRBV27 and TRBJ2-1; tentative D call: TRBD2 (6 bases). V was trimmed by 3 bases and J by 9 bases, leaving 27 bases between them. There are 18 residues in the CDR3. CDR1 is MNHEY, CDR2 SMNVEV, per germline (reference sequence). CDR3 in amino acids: CASSFTGKLASVGGEQFF. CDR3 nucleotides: TGTGCCAGCAGTTTTACTGGGAAACTAGCCAGCGTCGGTGGTGAGCAGTTCTTC.

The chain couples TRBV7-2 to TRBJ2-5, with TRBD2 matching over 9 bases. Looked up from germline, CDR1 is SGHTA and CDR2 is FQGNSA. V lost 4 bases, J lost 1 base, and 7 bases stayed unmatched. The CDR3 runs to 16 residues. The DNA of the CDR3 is TGTGCCAGCAGCTCTCGCAGCGGGAGGTTCCAAGAGACCCAGTACTTC. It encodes CASSSRSGRFQETQYF.

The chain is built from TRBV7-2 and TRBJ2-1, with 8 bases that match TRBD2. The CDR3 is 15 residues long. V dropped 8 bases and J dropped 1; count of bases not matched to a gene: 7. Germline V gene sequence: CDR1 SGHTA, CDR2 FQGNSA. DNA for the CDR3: TGTGCCAGCTTCCGGGCTAGCGGGTCCTACAATGAGCAGTTCTTC. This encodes CASFRASGSYNEQFF.

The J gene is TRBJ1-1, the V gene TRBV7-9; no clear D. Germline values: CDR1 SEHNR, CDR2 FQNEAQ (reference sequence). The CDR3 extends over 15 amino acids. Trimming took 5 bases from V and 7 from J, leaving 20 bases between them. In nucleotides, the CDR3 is TGTGCCAGCAGCAGACGTCCGTGGGAATACGGTGAAGCTTTCTTT. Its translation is CASSRRPWEYGEAFF. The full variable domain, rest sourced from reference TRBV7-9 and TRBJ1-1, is DTGVSQNPRHKITKRGQNVTFRCDPISEHNRLYWYRQTLGQGPEFLTYFQNEAQLEKSRLLSDRFSAERPKGSFSTLEIQRTEQGDSAMYLCASSRRPWEYGEAFFGQGTRLTVV.

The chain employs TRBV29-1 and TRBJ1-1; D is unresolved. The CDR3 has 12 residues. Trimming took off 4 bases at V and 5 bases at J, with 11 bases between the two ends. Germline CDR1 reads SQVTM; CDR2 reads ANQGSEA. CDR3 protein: CSVVVRVTEAFF. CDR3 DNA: TGCAGCGTTGTGGTTAGGGTTACTGAAGCTTTCTTT.

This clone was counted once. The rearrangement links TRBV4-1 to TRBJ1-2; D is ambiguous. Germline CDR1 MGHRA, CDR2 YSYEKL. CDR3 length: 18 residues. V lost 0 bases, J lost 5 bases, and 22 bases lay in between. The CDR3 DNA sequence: TGCGCCAGCAGCCAAGAGCCCTTTCCGGGGTCATCTTTATATGGCTACACCTTC. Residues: CASSQEPFPGSSLYGYTF.

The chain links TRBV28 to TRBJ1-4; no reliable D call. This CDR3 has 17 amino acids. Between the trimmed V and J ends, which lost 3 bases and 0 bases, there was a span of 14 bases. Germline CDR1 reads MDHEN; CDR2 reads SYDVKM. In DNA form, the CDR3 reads TGTGCCAGCAGTTTCCCGATTCCCCAGTCAACTAATGAAAAACTGTTTTTT. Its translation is CASSFPIPQSTNEKLFF. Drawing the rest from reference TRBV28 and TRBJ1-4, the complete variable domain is DVKVTQSSRYLVKRTGEKVFLECVQDMDHENMFWYRQDPGLGLRLIYFSYDVKMKEKGDIPEGYSVSREKKERFSLILESASTNQTSMYLCASSFPIPQSTNEKLFFGSGTQLSVL.

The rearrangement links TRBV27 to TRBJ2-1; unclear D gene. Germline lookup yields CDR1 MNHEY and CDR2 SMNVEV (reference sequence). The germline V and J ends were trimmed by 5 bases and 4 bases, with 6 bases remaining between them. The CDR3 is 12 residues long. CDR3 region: CASSKRYNEQFF. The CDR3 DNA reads TGTGCCAGCAGTAAGAGGTACAATGAGCAGTTCTTC.

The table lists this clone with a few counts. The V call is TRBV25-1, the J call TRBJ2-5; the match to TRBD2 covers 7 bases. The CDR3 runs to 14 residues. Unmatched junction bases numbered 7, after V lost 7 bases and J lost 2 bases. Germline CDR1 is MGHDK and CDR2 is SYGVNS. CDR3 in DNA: TGTGCCAGCAATCGAGCTAGCGGACAAGAGACCCAGTACTTC. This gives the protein CASNRASGQETQYF. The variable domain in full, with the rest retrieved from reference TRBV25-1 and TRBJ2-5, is EADIYQTPRYLVIGTGKKITLECSQTMGHDKMYWYQQDPGMELHLIHYSYGVNSTEKGDLSSESTVSRIRTEHFPLTLESARPSHTSQYLCASNRASGQETQYFGPGTRLLVL.

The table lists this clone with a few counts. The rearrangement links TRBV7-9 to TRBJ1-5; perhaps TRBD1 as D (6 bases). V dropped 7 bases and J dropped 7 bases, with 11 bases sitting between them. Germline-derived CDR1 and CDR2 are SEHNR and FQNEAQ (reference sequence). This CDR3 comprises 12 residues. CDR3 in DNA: TGTGCCAGCAACTCAGGGGTGCAGCCCCAGCATTTT. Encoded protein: CASNSGVQPQHF.

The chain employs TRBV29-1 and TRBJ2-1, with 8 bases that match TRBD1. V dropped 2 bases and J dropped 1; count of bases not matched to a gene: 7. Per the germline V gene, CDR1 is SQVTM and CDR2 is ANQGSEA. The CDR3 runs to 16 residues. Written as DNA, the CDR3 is TGCAGCGTTGAACTACCCGGGGACAGGTCCTACAATGAGCAGTTCTTC. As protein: CSVELPGDRSYNEQFF.

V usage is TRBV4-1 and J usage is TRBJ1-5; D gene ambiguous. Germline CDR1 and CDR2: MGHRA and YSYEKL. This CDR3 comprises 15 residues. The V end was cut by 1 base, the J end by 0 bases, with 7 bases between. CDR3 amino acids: CASSQGATSNQPQHF. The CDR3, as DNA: TGCGCCAGCAGCCAAGGGGCGACTAGCAATCAGCCCCAGCATTTT.

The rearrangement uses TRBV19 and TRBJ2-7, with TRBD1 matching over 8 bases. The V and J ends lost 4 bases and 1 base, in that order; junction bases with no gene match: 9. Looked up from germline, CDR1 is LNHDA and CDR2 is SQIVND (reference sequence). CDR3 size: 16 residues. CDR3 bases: TGTGCCAGTAGTAATGACCTCGGACAGGGATCCTACGAGCAGTACTTC. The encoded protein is CASSNDLGQGSYEQYF.